The entry below describes one TCR beta chain. Antigen specificity is unknown. This entry is derived from a study of blood T cells in healthy people across ages. Combining a sample-barcoded 5' primer with a J-beta primer mix, a second PCR ran for 7 to 11 cycles. TCRdb recomputed calls from the 5' RACE reads with MiXCR, one row per CDR3 protein. The data show around 1,700,000 distinct CDR3 sequences, 28% seen once. The germline gives CDR1 MNHEY, CDR2 SVGAGI. The CDR3 length is 14 residues. Trimming cost V 7 bases and J 1 base; bases outside gene matches: 2. Study-level findings and limits: With unsorted PBMCs, a conclusive comparison of naive versus antigen-experienced cells was not possible.

Sequences were obtained from blood. The V call is TRBV6-5, the J call TRBJ2-2, with 8 bases aligning to TRBD1. The sequence was collected from a woman in her twenties or thirties in good health. The CDR3 DNA follows: TGTGCCAGCACGGACAGGGAGAACACCGGGGAGCTGTTTTTT. It encodes CASTDRENTGELFF.